These T cell receptor beta chains were read from a single sample in a study of Tregs in tolerant kidney transplant recipients. Here immunoSEQ multiplex PCR was the method, and the copy in TCRdb shows in-frame clones only, minus some. Of nearly 50,000 clones in the sample, around nine tenths are singletons; the top ten hold around a sixth. The specimen comprised CD8+ T cells from blood (PBMCs), sampled 12 months after the transplant. These receptor sequences come from a human patient who received a combined kidney and bone marrow transplant. Some T cells may have originated in the graft donor. Each CDR3 is given with its conserved first and last residue. The order of the fields is CDR3 DNA, CDR3 protein, V gene, D gene, clone size, J gene. A D gene is named only where the DNA matches it firmly. Only part of the rows carry a size: once, few, many, or a class if the clone is expanded.

TGCGCCAGCAGCTTAACCGGGACAGGGGCTGGAAACACCATATATTTT	CASSLTGTGAGNTIYF	TRBV5-1	TRBD1	.	TRBJ1-3
TGCGCCAGCAGTGAATTGCTCGGCGGGATAGGGGAGCTGTTTTTT	CASSELLGGIGELFF	TRBV10-2	.	.	TRBJ2-2
TGTGCCAGCAGTCCGACAGGGTTTAGGTACGAGCAGTACTTC	CASSPTGFRYEQYF	TRBV27	TRBD1	.	TRBJ2-7
TGTGCCAGCAGCAAATGGCAGGGGCGAGGGTATGGCTACACCTTC	CASSKWQGRGYGYTF	TRBV21-1	.	.	TRBJ1-2
TGTGCCAGCAGAGTCAGGGGGCCTGACGAGCAGTACTTC	CASRVRGPDEQYF	TRBV2	TRBD1	.	TRBJ2-7
TGTGCCAGCAGTGAAGGGCCCGGACTAGCGGGGGCCCAAACCTACACCGGGGAGCTGTTTTTT	CASSEGPGLAGAQTYTGELFF	TRBV6-1	TRBD2	.	TRBJ2-2
TGTGCCACACCGGGACAGGTGCCCAATGAGCAGTTCTTC	CATPGQVPNEQFF	TRBV2	TRBD1	.	TRBJ2-1
TGTGCCAGCAGCGTAGGGGGGCGGGAGGCGTACAATGAGCAGTTCTTC	CASSVGGREAYNEQFF	TRBV9	TRBD2	.	TRBJ2-1
TGTGCCTGGAGTGTGACAGGGGTTTACAATGAGCAGTTCTTC	CAWSVTGVYNEQFF	TRBV30	TRBD1	.	TRBJ2-1
TGTGCCAGACAGGGGAGCCACGAGCAGTACTTC	CARQGSHEQYF	TRBV2	TRBD1	.	TRBJ2-7
TGCGCCAGTAAAGTAGCGGAGATCTACAATGAGCAGTTCTTC	CASKVAEIYNEQFF	TRBV4-3	.	.	TRBJ2-1
TGTGCCAGCTCTTTAGGGATCGGGAATTCCCCCCTCCACTTT	CASSLGIGNSPLHF	TRBV5-4	.	.	TRBJ1-6
TGTGCCAGTACCGGCACACCGGGACAAACCACCTATGGGGAGCTGTTTTTT	CASTGTPGQTTYGELFF	TRBV5-6	.	.	TRBJ2-2
TGTGCCAGCAGCCCTCGATCCCGGGCTAGCGGGGCTGGGGCCAACGTCCTGACTTTC	CASSPRSRASGAGANVLTF	TRBV7-6	TRBD2	.	TRBJ2-6
TGTGCCAGCAGTGAAACGCGTCGGGGGTACACCGGGGAGCTGTTTTTT	CASSETRRGYTGELFF	TRBV2	.	medium-sized	TRBJ2-2
TGCGCCAGCAGGGGAGGGGGTTCCGGGGAGCTGTTTTTT	CASRGGGSGELFF	TRBV4-1	.	.	TRBJ2-2
TGCGCCAGCAGCCAAGATAGAGGGACAGCTACAGCTGAAGCTTTCTTT	CASSQDRGTATAEAFF	TRBV4-3	TRBD1	.	TRBJ1-1
TGTGCCAGCAGCCCCGGGACTAGCGGGAGTAGGGAGCTGTTTTTT	CASSPGTSGSRELFF	TRBV27	TRBD2	.	TRBJ2-2
TGCGCCAGCAGCTTAAAAAAACCTAAGGACAGGGGAGAGACCCAGTACTTC	CASSLKKPKDRGETQYF	TRBV5-1	TRBD1	once	TRBJ2-5
TGTGCCAGCAGCCCTTCTCAGGGGGTCATTAATTCACCCCTCCACTTT	CASSPSQGVINSPLHF	TRBV6-6	TRBD1	.	TRBJ1-6
TGTGCCAGCAGCTTCCGGCGCAGGGATGAGCAGTTCTTC	CASSFRRRDEQFF	TRBV7-9	.	.	TRBJ2-1
TGTGCCAGCCTCGGGACAGGGGGTAAAACCGGGGAGCTGTTTTTT	CASLGTGGKTGELFF	TRBV2	TRBD1	.	TRBJ2-2
TGTGCCAGCAGCTCAGGGACTATGAGGATCTACGAGCAGTACTTC	CASSSGTMRIYEQYF	TRBV11-3	TRBD2	.	TRBJ2-7
TGTGCCAGCAGTCAGCCGGGACAGGGATCCTACGAGCAGTACTTC	CASSQPGQGSYEQYF	TRBV7-9	TRBD1	.	TRBJ2-7
TGTGCCAGCAGCTTCCCCGGGGGCACCGGGGAGCTGTTTTTT	CASSFPGGTGELFF	TRBV11-3	.	.	TRBJ2-2
TGTGCCAGCAGCTTAGCCTTAGCGGGACCCTTGAATGAGCAGTTCTTC	CASSLALAGPLNEQFF	TRBV13	TRBD2	.	TRBJ2-1